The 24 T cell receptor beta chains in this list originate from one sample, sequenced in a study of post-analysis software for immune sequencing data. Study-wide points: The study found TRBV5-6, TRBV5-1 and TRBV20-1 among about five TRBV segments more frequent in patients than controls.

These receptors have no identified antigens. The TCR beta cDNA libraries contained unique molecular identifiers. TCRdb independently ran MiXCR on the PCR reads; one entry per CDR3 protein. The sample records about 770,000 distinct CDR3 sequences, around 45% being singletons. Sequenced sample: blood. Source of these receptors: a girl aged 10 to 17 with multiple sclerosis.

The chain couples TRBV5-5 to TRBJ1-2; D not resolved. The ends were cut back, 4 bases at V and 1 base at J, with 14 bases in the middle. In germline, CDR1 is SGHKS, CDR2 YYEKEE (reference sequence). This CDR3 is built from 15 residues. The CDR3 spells CASSLPRGNNYGYTF. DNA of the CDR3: TGTGCCAGCAGCCTACCCCGAGGAAATAACTATGGCTACACCTTC.

The chain's CDR3 is CASSPRDKYYNEQFF. The CDR3, as DNA: TGTGCCAGCAGTCCCCGGGACAAGTACTACAATGAGCAGTTCTTC. The genes are TRBV12-3 or TRBV12-4 and TRBJ2-1, with D perhaps TRBD1 (6 bases). Trimming pared 5 bases from V and 3 bases from J, leaving 14 bases between. CDR3 length: 15 amino acids.

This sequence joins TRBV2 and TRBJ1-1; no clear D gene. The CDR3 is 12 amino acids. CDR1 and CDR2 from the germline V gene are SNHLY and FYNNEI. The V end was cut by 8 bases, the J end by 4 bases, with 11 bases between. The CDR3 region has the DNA TGTGCCAGCGGATTAGAGTGCACTGAAGCTTTCTTT. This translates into CASGLECTEAFF.

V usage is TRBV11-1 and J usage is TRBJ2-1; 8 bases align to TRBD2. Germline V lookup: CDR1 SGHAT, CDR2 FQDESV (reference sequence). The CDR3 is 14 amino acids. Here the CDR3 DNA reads TGTACCAACACTAGCGGAAGCTCCTACAATGAGCAGTTCTTC. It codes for CTNTSGSSYNEQFF.

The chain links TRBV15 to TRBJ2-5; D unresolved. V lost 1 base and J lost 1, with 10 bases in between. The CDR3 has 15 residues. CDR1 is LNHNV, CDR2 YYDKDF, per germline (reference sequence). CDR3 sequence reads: CATSRAIRLQETQYF. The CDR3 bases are TGTGCCACCAGCAGAGCGATCCGCCTCCAAGAGACCCAGTACTTC.

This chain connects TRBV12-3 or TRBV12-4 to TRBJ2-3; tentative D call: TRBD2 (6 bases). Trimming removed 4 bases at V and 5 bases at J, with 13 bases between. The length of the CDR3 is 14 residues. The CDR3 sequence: CASSWQGGGDTQYF. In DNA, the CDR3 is TGTGCCAGCAGTTGGCAGGGAGGTGGAGATACGCAGTATTTT.

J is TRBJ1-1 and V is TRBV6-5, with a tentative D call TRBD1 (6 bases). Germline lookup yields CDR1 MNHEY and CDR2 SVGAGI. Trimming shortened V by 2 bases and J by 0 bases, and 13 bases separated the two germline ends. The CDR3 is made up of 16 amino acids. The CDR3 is CASSYDGGGMNTEAFF. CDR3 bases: TGTGCCAGCAGTTACGACGGAGGGGGAATGAACACTGAAGCTTTCTTT.

The CDR3 protein is CASSWGEETQYF. The CDR3 DNA follows: TGCGCCAGCAGCTGGGGGGAAGAGACCCAGTACTTC. The rearrangement uses TRBV5-1 and TRBJ2-5; weak D call: TRBD2 (6 bases). Germline-derived CDR1 and CDR2 are SGHRS and YFSETQ. The CDR3 has 12 residues. The V end was cut by 3 bases, the J end by 3 bases, with 6 bases between.

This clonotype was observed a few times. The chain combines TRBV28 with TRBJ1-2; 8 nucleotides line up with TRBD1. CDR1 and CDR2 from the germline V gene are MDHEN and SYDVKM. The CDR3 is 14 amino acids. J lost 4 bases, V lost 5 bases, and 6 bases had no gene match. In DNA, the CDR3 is TGTGCCAGCAGTGGCAGGGGGCGCGGCTATGGCTACACCTTC. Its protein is CASSGRGRGYGYTF.

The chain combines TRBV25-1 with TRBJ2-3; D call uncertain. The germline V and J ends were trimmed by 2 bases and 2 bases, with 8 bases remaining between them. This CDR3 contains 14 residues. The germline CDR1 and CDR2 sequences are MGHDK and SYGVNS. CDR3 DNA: TGTGCCAGCAGTGAACTCGACAACACAGATACGCAGTATTTT. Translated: CASSELDNTDTQYF.

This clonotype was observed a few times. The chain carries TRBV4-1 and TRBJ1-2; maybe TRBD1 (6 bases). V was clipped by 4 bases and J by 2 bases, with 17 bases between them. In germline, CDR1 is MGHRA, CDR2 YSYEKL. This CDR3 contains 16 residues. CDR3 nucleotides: TGCGCCAGCAGCCGGGACACTGGAACTGTGAACTATGGCTACACCTTC. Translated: CASSRDTGTVNYGYTF.

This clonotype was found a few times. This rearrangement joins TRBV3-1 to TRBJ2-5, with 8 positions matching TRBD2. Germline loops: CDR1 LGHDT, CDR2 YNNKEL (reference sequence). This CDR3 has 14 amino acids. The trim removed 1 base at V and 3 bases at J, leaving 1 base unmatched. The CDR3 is CASSQVAGKETQYF. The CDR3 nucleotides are TGTGCCAGCAGCCAAGTAGCGGGAAAAGAGACCCAGTACTTC.

CDR3 protein: CSVEEIQDRRSNTEAFF. DNA for the CDR3: TGCAGCGTTGAGGAAATACAGGACAGGAGGTCGAACACTGAAGCTTTCTTT. The genes are TRBV29-1 and TRBJ1-1; the match to TRBD1 covers 7 bases. The germline V gene encodes CDR1 SQVTM and CDR2 ANQGSEA. The CDR3 contains 17 residues. The V and J ends lost 3 bases and 1 base, in that order; junction bases with no gene match: 14.

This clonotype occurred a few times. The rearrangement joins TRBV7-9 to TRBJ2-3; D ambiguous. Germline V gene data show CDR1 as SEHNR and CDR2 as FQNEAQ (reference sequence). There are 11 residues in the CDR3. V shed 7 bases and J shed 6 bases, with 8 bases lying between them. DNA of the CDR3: TGTGCCAGCACCCCCTCGGATACGCAGTATTTT. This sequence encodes CASTPSDTQYF.

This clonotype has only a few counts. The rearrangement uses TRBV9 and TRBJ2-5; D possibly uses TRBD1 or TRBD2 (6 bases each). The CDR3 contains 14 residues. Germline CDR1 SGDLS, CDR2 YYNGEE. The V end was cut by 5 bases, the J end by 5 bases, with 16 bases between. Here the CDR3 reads CASSPLGGAETQYF. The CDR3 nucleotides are TGTGCCAGCAGTCCCTTGGGGGGCGCGGAGACCCAGTACTTC.

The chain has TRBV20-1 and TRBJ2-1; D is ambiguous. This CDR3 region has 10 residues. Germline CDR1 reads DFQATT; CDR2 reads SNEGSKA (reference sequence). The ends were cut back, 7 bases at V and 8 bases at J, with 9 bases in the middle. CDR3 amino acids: CSGHDDEQFF. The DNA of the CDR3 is TGCAGTGGCCACGACGATGAGCAGTTCTTC.

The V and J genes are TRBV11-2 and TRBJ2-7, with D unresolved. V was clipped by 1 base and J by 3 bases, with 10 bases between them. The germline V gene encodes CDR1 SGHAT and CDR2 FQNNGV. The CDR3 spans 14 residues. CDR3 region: CASSLGTEFYEQYF. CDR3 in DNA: TGTGCCAGCAGCTTAGGGACGGAGTTCTACGAGCAGTACTTC.

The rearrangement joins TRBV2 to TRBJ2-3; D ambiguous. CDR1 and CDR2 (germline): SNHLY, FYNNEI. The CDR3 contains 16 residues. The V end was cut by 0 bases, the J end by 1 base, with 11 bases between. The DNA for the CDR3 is TGTGCCAGCAGTGAAGCCGTGTCAGACCGCACAGATACGCAGTATTTT. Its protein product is CASSEAVSDRTDTQYF.

CDR3 amino acids: CASSSQNNEKLFF. The CDR3 bases are TGCGCCAGCAGCTCCCAGAATAATGAAAAACTGTTTTTT. The rearrangement links TRBV5-1 to TRBJ1-4; D not certain. Germline loops: CDR1 SGHRS, CDR2 YFSETQ. The CDR3 loop spans 13 amino acids. V shed 3 bases and J shed 4 bases, with 7 bases lying between them.

CDR3 in amino acids: CASSQALGGDEQFF. The CDR3 DNA reads as TGCGCCAGCAGCCAAGCGTTAGGGGGAGATGAGCAGTTCTTC. This chain links TRBV4-3 with TRBJ2-1; possibly TRBD1 for D (6 bases). Germline CDR1 and CDR2: LGHNA and YSLEER. The CDR3 runs 14 residues. V was clipped by 1 base and J by 8 bases, with 12 bases between them.

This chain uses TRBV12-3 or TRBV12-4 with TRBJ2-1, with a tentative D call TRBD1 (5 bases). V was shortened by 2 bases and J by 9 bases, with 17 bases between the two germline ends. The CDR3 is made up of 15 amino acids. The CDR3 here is CASSLQGATGSEQFF. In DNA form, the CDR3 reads TGTGCCAGCAGTTTACAGGGTGCAACGGGCAGTGAGCAGTTCTTC.

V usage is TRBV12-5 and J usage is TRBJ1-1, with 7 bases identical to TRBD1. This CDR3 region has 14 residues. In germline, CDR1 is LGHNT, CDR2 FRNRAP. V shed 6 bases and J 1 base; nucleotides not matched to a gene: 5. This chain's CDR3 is CASGKGGRNTEAFF. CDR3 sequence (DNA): TGTGCTAGTGGGAAAGGGGGCCGGAACACTGAAGCTTTCTTT.

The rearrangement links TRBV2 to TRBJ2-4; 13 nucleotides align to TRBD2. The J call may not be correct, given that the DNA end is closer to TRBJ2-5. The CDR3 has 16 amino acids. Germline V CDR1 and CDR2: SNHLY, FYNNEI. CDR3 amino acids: CASSGGTSGDKETQYF. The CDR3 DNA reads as TGTGCCAGCAGCGGGGGGACTAGCGGGGACAAAGAGACCCAGTACTTC.

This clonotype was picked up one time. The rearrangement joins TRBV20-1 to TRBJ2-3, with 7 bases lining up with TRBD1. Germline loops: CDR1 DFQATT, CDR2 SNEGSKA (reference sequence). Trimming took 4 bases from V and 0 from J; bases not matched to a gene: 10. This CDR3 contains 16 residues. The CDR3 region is CSAIDRALTSTDTQYF. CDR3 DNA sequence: TGCAGTGCTATTGACAGGGCGTTAACTAGCACAGATACGCAGTATTTT.